These 21 T cell receptor beta chains originate from one sample sequenced in a study of siplizumab effects on memory and regulatory T cells. Using immunoSEQ multiplex PCR, the repertoire was profiled, and TCRdb retains in-frame clones only, with some absent. The sample yields about 80,000 clones, approximately 95% seen once. Sequencing used CD8+ T cells sorted from blood. All receptors come from a human donor in good health.

The chain joins TRBV6-6 to TRBJ2-7; TRBD2 might be the D (6 bases). This CDR3 has 16 amino acids. Germline CDR1 is MNHNY and CDR2 is SVGAGI (reference sequence). Trimming shortened V by 0 bases and J by 0 bases, and 12 bases separated the two germline ends. The CDR3 coding sequence is TGTGCCAGCAGTTACTCGGTGGACTATTACTCCTACGAGCAGTACTTC. Protein product: CASSYSVDYYSYEQYF.

The CDR3 spells CASSSRLGDNEQFF. In nucleotides, the CDR3 is TGTGCCAGCAGCTCAAGGCTTGGGGACAATGAGCAGTTCTTC. V gene TRBV7-9 combines with J gene TRBJ2-1; the D is unclear. Trimming left V 4 bases short and J 5 bases short, with 12 bases between. This CDR3 has 14 residues. The germline gives CDR1 SEHNR, CDR2 FQNEAQ (reference sequence).

The chain combines TRBV1 with TRBJ2-5; the table calls TRBD2, which could not be checked here. TRBV1 is described as a pseudogene. The CDR3 extends over 15 amino acids. In nucleotides, the CDR3 is TGCACCAGCAGCCAAGATCCGAACCCTAAAGAGACCCAGTACTTC. It encodes CTSSQDPNPKETQYF.

V is TRBV7-6 and J is TRBJ2-2; no definite D call. Per the germline V gene, CDR1 is SGHVS and CDR2 is FNYEAQ. Deletions cut 1 base from V and 7 bases from J, with 10 bases between. The CDR3 contains 14 residues. The CDR3 here is CASSLVEWDGELFF. The DNA for the CDR3 is TGTGCCAGCAGCTTAGTCGAATGGGACGGGGAGCTGTTTTTT.

The J gene is TRBJ2-6, the V gene TRBV7-3; D remains unclear. Trimming took off 5 bases at V and 4 bases at J, with 12 bases between the two ends. The germline CDR1 and CDR2 sequences are SGHTA and FQGTGA. CDR3 length: 15 residues. In DNA form, the CDR3 reads TGTGCCAGCAGCCTAATCCTAGGCGGGGCCAACGTCCTGACTTTC. Translating it yields CASSLILGGANVLTF.

The rearrangement uses TRBV7-9 and TRBJ1-5, with D unresolved. Germline V CDR1 and CDR2: SEHNR, FQNEAQ (reference sequence). Trimming left V 4 bases short and J 1 base short, with 14 bases between. The CDR3 loop spans 16 amino acids. CDR3 sequence (DNA): TGTGCCAGCAGCTACTCCGGGTCCCTAAGCAATCAGCCCCAGCATTTT. Protein product: CASSYSGSLSNQPQHF.

V usage is TRBV5-4 and J usage is TRBJ2-7; D unclear. The V gene lost 1 base and the J gene lost 4 bases, with 6 bases spanning the gap. Germline assignment: CDR1 SGHNT and CDR2 YYREEE (reference sequence). CDR3 length equals 12 residues. The CDR3 DNA is TGTGCCAGCAGCTTGTTCGGGTACGAGCAGTACTTC. This gives the protein CASSLFGYEQYF.

This chain links TRBV11-2 with TRBJ2-7; D remains unclear. The CDR3 is made up of 11 amino acids. V was clipped by 4 bases and J by 6 bases, with 7 bases between them. CDR1 is SGHAT and CDR2 is FQNNGV in the germline V gene. CDR3 loop: CASSSWPEQYF. The CDR3 nucleotides read TGTGCCAGCAGCTCCTGGCCCGAGCAGTACTTC.

The rearrangement uses TRBV27 and TRBJ1-2; D might be TRBD1 (6 bases). CDR1 MNHEY and CDR2 SMNVEV come from the germline V gene (reference sequence). Trimming took off 5 bases at V and 3 bases at J, with 13 bases between the two ends. CDR3 length: 14 amino acids. The CDR3 here is CASSPRGAHYGYTF. The DNA of the CDR3 is TGTGCCAGCAGTCCGCGGGGGGCACACTATGGCTACACCTTC.

This chain links TRBV10-2 with TRBJ1-4, with no clear D. The CDR3 loop spans 16 amino acids. Germline V gene sequence: CDR1 WSHSY, CDR2 SAAADI. V was clipped by 4 bases and J by 3 bases, with 15 bases between them. The CDR3 DNA reads TGCGCCAGCAGTGCAACAGCCGAGGCGGCTAATGAAAAACTGTTTTTT. Translated, it gives CASSATAEAANEKLFF.

A single count supports this clone. This chain connects TRBV5-1 to TRBJ2-1; D is unresolved. This CDR3 is built from 14 residues. From germline, CDR1 is SGHRS and CDR2 YFSETQ. V lost 4 bases and J 0 bases, leaving 8 bases between the germline ends. Written as DNA, the CDR3 is TGCGCCAGCAGCGACACCACCTCCTACAATGAGCAGTTCTTC. Translating it yields CASSDTTSYNEQFF.

The chain couples TRBV7-9 to TRBJ2-3; TRBD2 aligns across 9 bases. This CDR3 region has 15 residues. V lost 4 bases, J lost 4 bases, and 6 bases stayed unmatched. Germline-derived CDR1 and CDR2 are SEHNR and FQNEAQ (reference sequence). The CDR3 is CASSYSGSYPDTQYF. Written as DNA, the CDR3 is TGTGCCAGCAGCTATAGCGGGAGTTACCCAGATACGCAGTATTTT.

This chain uses TRBV15 with TRBJ2-7; a weak D match, TRBD2 (6 bases). With 3 bases removed from V and 3 bases from J, the gap between germline ends came to 6 bases. Germline CDR1 reads LNHNV; CDR2 reads YYDKDF (reference sequence). CDR3 length: 12 amino acids. The CDR3, as DNA: TGTGCCACCAGCAGTAGCGGCTACGAGCAGTACTTC. Amino acids: CATSSSGYEQYF.

This chain joins TRBV5-6 and TRBJ2-5; D is unresolved. From germline, CDR1 is SGHDT and CDR2 YYEEEE. V gave up 3 bases and J gave up 0 bases, with 9 bases separating them. The CDR3 length is 14 residues. CDR3 region: CASSSGRYQETQYF. In nucleotides, the CDR3 is TGTGCCAGCAGCTCTGGACGGTACCAAGAGACCCAGTACTTC. The complete variable domain, with remaining parts taken from reference TRBV5-6 and TRBJ2-5, reads DAGVTQSPTHLIKTRGQQVTLRCSPKSGHDTVSWYQQALGQGPQFIFQYYEEEERQRGNFPDRFSGHQFPNYSSELNVNALLLGDSALYLCASSSGRYQETQYFGPGTRLLVL.

V usage is TRBV12-1 and J usage is TRBJ1-5; the table's D call TRBD1 went unverified against the DNA. TRBV12-1 counts as a pseudogene. The CDR3 totals 14 residues. CDR3 DNA: TGTGCCAGCAGCTCGGGGACAGGGTCCGGGTCCCAGCATTTT. Its protein is CASSSGTGSGSQHF.

This chain joins TRBV7-9 and TRBJ2-2, with TRBD2 as a possible D gene (5 bases). This CDR3 spans 18 amino acids. The V end was cut by 5 bases, the J end by 0 bases, with 19 bases between. Germline CDR1 and CDR2: SEHNR and FQNEAQ (reference sequence). The CDR3: CASSERVSYKTNTGELFF. For the CDR3, the DNA is TGTGCCAGCAGCGAGAGGGTATCGTACAAAACGAACACCGGGGAGCTGTTTTTT.

The table lists this clone with a count of one. In nucleotides, the CDR3 is TGTGCCAGGCGCGGGGGGCGGGAGAACACTGAAGCTTTCTTT. Residues: CARRGGRENTEAFF. The rearrangement joins TRBV2 to TRBJ1-1, with D perhaps matching TRBD1 (6 bases). The CDR3 sequence is 14 residues long. The V and J ends lost 9 bases and 1 base respectively, with 15 bases between them. The germline gives CDR1 SNHLY, CDR2 FYNNEI. Together with reference TRBV2 and TRBJ1-1, the CDR3 gives the full variable domain: EPEVTQTPSHQVTQMGQEVILRCVPISNHLYFYWYRQILGQKVEFLVSFYNNEISEKSEIFDDQFSVERPDGSNFTLKIRSTKLEDSAMYFCARRGGRENTEAFFGQGTRLTVV.

The chain carries TRBV2 and TRBJ2-7; TRBD2 aligns across 9 bases. This CDR3 is built from 16 residues. The junction had 12 bases not matched to a gene; V was cut back by 4 bases and J by 5 bases. Germline assignment: CDR1 SNHLY and CDR2 FYNNEI. CDR3: CASSVFRTSEKDEQYF. CDR3 in DNA: TGTGCCAGCAGTGTTTTCAGGACTAGCGAAAAGGACGAGCAGTACTTC.

A few counts support this clone. The chain uses TRBV4-1 and TRBJ2-5; TRBD1 agrees at 7 bases. J was trimmed by 0 bases and V by 1 base; bases with no gene match: 5. Per the germline V gene, CDR1 is MGHRA and CDR2 is YSYEKL. CDR3 length: 16 residues. CDR3 nucleotide sequence: TGCGCCAGCAGCCAAGTATTGACAGGGTACCAAGAGACCCAGTACTTC. Translating gives CASSQVLTGYQETQYF.

This clone was counted once. This chain connects TRBV7-9 to TRBJ2-1; the D gene is possibly TRBD1 (5 bases). This CDR3 spans 15 amino acids. Germline CDR1 reads SEHNR; CDR2 reads FQNEAQ (reference sequence). Deletions cut 1 base from V and 5 bases from J, with 12 bases between. CDR3 DNA sequence: TGTGCCAGCAGCTTAGTAGGGGTCTTTAACAATGAGCAGTTCTTC. It yields the protein CASSLVGVFNNEQFF.

This sequence joins TRBV27 and TRBJ1-2; 10 nucleotides align to TRBD1. With 4 bases clipped from V and 8 bases from J, the junction kept 13 bases outside the gene matches. The CDR3 has 16 amino acids. CDR1 MNHEY and CDR2 SMNVEV come from the germline V gene (reference sequence). The chain's CDR3 is CASSSIEDRGFRGYTF. The CDR3 DNA is TGTGCCAGCAGTTCAATAGAGGACAGGGGGTTTCGGGGCTACACCTTC.